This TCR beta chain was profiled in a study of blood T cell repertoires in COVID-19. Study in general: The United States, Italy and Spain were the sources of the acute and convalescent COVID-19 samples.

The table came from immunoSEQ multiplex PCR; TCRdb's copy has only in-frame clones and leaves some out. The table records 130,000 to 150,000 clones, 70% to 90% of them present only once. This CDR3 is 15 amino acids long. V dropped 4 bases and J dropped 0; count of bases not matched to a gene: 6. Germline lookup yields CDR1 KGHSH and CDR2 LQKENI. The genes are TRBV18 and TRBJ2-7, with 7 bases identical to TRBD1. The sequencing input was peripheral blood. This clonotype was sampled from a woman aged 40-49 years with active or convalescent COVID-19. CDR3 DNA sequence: TGTGCCAGCTCACGGGGACAGTCCGGCTCCTACGAGCAGTACTTC. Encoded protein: CASSRGQSGSYEQYF.